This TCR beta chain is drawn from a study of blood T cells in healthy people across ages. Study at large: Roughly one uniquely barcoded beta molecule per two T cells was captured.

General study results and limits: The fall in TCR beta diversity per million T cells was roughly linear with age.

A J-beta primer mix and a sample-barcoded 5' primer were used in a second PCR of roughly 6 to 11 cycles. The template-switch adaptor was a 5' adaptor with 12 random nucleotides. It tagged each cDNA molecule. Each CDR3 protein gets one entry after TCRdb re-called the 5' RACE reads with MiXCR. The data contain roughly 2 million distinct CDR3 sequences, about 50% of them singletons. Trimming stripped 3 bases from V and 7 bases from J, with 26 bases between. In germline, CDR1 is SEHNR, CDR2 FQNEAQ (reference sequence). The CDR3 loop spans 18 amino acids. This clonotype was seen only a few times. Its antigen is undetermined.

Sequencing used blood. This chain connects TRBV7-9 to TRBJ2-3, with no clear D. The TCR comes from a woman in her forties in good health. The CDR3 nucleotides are TGTGCCAGCAGCTTCGACCCCCGGACGCGAATGCATTGGAATACGCAGTATTTT. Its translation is CASSFDPRTRMHWNTQYF. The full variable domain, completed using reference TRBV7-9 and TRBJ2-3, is DTGVSQNPRHKITKRGQNVTFRCDPISEHNRLYWYRQTLGQGPEFLTYFQNEAQLEKSRLLSDRFSAERPKGSFSTLEIQRTEQGDSAMYLCASSFDPRTRMHWNTQYFGPGTRLTVL.